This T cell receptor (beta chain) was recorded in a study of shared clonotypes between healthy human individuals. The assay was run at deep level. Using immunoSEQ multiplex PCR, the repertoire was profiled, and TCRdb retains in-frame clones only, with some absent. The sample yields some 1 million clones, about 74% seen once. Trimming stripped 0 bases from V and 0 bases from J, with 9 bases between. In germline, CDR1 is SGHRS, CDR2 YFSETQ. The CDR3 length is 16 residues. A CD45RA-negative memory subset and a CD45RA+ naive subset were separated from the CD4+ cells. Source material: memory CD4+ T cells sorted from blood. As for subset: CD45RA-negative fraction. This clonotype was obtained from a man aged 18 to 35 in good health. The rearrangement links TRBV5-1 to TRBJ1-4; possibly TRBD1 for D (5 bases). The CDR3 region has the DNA TGCGCCAGCAGCTTGGGGGGCGGCACAACTAATGAAAAACTGTTTTTT. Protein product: CASSLGGGTTNEKLFF.